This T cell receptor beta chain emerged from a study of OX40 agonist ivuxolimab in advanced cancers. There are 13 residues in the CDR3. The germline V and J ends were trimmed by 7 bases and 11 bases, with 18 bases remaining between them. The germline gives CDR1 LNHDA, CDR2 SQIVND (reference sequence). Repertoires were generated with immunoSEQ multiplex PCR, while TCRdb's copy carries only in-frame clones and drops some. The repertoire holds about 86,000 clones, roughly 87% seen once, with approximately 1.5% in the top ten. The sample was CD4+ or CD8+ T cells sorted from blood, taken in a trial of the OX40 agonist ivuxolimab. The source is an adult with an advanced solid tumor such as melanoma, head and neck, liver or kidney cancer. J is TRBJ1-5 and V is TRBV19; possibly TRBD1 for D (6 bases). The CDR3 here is CASTHGGLTAQHF. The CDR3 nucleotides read TGTGCCAGTACCCATGGGGGGCTGACGGCCCAGCATTTT.